This T cell receptor beta chain was obtained from a study of blood T cell repertoires in COVID-19. About the research overall: Specimens from acute and convalescent COVID-19 originated in the United States, Italy and Spain.

Per the study methods: How many nucleated cells were present was estimated from reference gene primer amplification. Generated by immunoSEQ multiplex PCR, the TCRdb table keeps only in-frame clones and is missing some. V and J calls and clone size come straight from that table; D and trimming were deduced from the DNA. The profile shows around 100,000 clones, over 80% of them singletons. Deletions cut 2 bases from V and 7 bases from J, with 15 bases between. Germline V gene sequence: CDR1 MGHDK, CDR2 SYGVNS. The CDR3 runs to 15 residues. This sequence originates from a man aged 45-65 years with active or convalescent COVID-19. Sample: peripheral blood. V and J are TRBV25-1 and TRBJ2-1; a possible D gene is TRBD2 (7 bases). The chain's CDR3 is CASSEPGGRENEQFF. The CDR3 nucleotides are TGTGCCAGCAGTGAACCCGGGGGGCGGGAAAATGAGCAGTTCTTC.